The 29 T cell receptor beta chains given below trace back to one sample, sequenced in a study of Ad26.COV2.S vaccination and SARS-CoV-2 variants. The assay was immunoSEQ multiplex PCR, and TCRdb's table has in-frame clones only and misses some. The sample contains 250,000 or so clones, roughly 89% of which appear only once. The treatment: around 19 received Ad26.COV2.S at low or high dose, single or two shots; 5 received placebo; per-sample allocation not given. On day 63 after the first injection, vaccine and placebo recipients gave samples. The sequences come from peripheral blood, collected in a trial of Ad26.COV2.S vaccine versus placebo. Source of these receptors: a person aged 18-65 years who received the Ad26.COV2.S COVID-19 vaccine or a placebo.

The chain carries TRBV6-4 and TRBJ1-2, with a possible D match to TRBD1 (5 bases). Germline V lookup: CDR1 MRHNA, CDR2 SNTAGT. This CDR3 region has 13 residues. Trimming removed 5 bases from V and 2 bases from J, with 9 bases in between. The CDR3 region has the DNA TGTGCCAGCAGTAGGGGCAGGAACTATGGCTACACCTTC. This sequence encodes CASSRGRNYGYTF.

This clone was seen just once. The rearrangement links TRBV6-2 or TRBV6-3 to TRBJ2-1, with 7 bases that match TRBD2. Germline-derived CDR1 and CDR2 are MNHEY and SVGEGT. J gave up 7 bases and V 4 bases, and 7 bases lay outside the gene matches. CDR3 length equals 14 residues. The CDR3 region is CASSLTSLGNEQFF. As DNA, the CDR3 is TGTGCCAGCAGTTTGACTAGCCTGGGAAATGAGCAGTTCTTC.

The chain employs TRBV4-2 and TRBJ2-1; 13 bases align to TRBD2. V lost 4 bases, J lost 8 bases, and 5 bases stayed unmatched. Germline lookup yields CDR1 LGHNA and CDR2 YNFKEQ. The CDR3 contains 15 residues. In nucleotides, the CDR3 is TGTGCCAGCAGCCCACTAGCGGGGGGGCGGGATGAGCAGTTCTTC. Its protein product is CASSPLAGGRDEQFF.

The J gene is TRBJ2-2, the V gene TRBV6-5; a weak D match, TRBD1 (6 bases). Germline V CDR1 and CDR2: MNHEY, SVGAGI. CDR3 length equals 14 residues. Trimming took off 6 bases at V and 0 bases at J, with 8 bases between the two ends. The CDR3 region is CASRGQTNTGELFF. CDR3 nucleotide sequence: TGTGCCAGCAGGGGACAAACGAACACCGGGGAGCTGTTTTTT.

J is TRBJ2-7 and V is TRBV27; D remains unclear. The V end lost 0 bases, the J end lost 3 bases, and 12 bases lay between the germline ends. The CDR3 runs to 15 residues. From germline, CDR1 is MNHEY and CDR2 SMNVEV (reference sequence). The CDR3 loop is CASSLSPRSSYEQYF. In DNA form, the CDR3 reads TGTGCCAGCAGTTTATCCCCACGGTCGAGCTACGAGCAGTACTTC.

The chain employs TRBV11-3 and TRBJ1-2; 9 bases agree with TRBD1. Trimming took 5 bases from V and 6 from J; bases not matched to a gene: 4. Per germline, CDR1 SGHNT and CDR2 YENEEA. The CDR3 spans 13 residues. The CDR3 sequence is CASSGRDRDGYTF. The CDR3 coding sequence is TGTGCCAGCAGCGGCCGGGACAGGGATGGCTACACCTTC. The entire variable domain, with the rest obtained from reference TRBV11-3 and TRBJ1-2, is as follows: EAGVVQSPRYKIIEKKQPVAFWCNPISGHNTLYWYLQNLGQGPELLIRYENEEAVDDSQLPKDRFSAERLKGVDSTLKIQPAELGDSAVYLCASSGRDRDGYTFGSGTRLTVV.

The V call is TRBV18, the J call TRBJ2-3; no clear D. Germline CDR1 KGHSH, CDR2 LQKENI. This CDR3 is 13 amino acids long. V was trimmed by 3 bases and J by 4 bases, leaving 8 bases between them. The CDR3 sequence is CASSPQNSDTQYF. DNA of the CDR3: TGTGCCAGCTCACCCCAGAATTCAGATACGCAGTATTTT.

This rearrangement joins TRBV6-5 to TRBJ1-6; the D is unclear. Looked up from germline, CDR1 is MNHEY and CDR2 is SVGAGI. The ends were cut back, 6 bases at V and 4 bases at J, with 4 bases in the middle. CDR3 length equals 12 residues. CDR3 protein: CASREYNSPLHF. In DNA form, the CDR3 reads TGTGCCAGCAGAGAGTATAATTCACCCCTCCACTTT.

The sample holds a few counts of this clone. This chain links TRBV7-9 with TRBJ2-1; 7 nucleotides align to TRBD2. The CDR3 extends over 15 amino acids. Trimming at V came to 0 bases and at J to 5 bases, leaving 4 bases not matched to a gene. In germline, CDR1 is SEHNR, CDR2 FQNEAQ (reference sequence). The CDR3 nucleotides read TGTGCCAGCAGCTTAGCGGGAGGGCCCAACAATGAGCAGTTCTTC. It translates to CASSLAGGPNNEQFF.

The gene calls are TRBV20-1 and TRBJ2-7; the D call may be TRBD1 or TRBD2 (5 bases each). The CDR3 runs 11 residues. The germline V gene has CDR1 DFQATT and CDR2 SNEGSKA (reference sequence). V was cut by 6 bases and J by 4 bases, with 10 bases left in between. CDR3 region: CSARDGYEQYV. CDR3 nucleotides: TGCAGTGCCCGGGACGGTTACGAGCAGTACGTC.

This clone was seen just once. This chain joins TRBV7-9 and TRBJ2-6, with 7 bases lining up with TRBD2. The trim removed 1 base at V and 2 bases at J, leaving 2 bases unmatched. Germline V CDR1 and CDR2: SEHNR, FQNEAQ (reference sequence). This CDR3 is 16 amino acids long. The DNA of the CDR3 is TGTGCCAGCAGCTTAGGGGAGGGTACTGGGGCCAACGTCCTGACTTTC. It encodes CASSLGEGTGANVLTF.

This clone was detected a few times. The chain couples TRBV4-2 to TRBJ2-3; 7 nucleotides align to TRBD2. The germline CDR1 and CDR2 sequences are LGHNA and YNFKEQ. With 0 bases clipped from V and 6 bases from J, the junction kept 12 bases outside the gene matches. This CDR3 has 17 amino acids. The CDR3 here is CASSQDRGSSGRDTQYF. The CDR3 DNA reads TGTGCCAGCAGCCAAGATAGAGGGAGCTCCGGGAGGGATACGCAGTATTTT.

This rearrangement joins TRBV6-5 to TRBJ2-3, with 7 bases fitting TRBD2. Germline CDR1 reads MNHEY; CDR2 reads SVGAGI. V was pared by 4 bases and J by 6 bases, with 4 bases of the junction left unmatched. This CDR3 has 13 residues. CDR3: CASSFPGRDTQYF. CDR3 bases: TGTGCCAGCAGTTTCCCCGGGAGGGATACGCAGTATTTT.

The chain combines TRBV18 with TRBJ1-1; 10 bases agree with TRBD1. CDR1 is KGHSH and CDR2 is LQKENI in the germline V gene. The CDR3 sequence is 14 residues long. V was clipped by 1 base and J by 6 bases; unmatched bases: 2. The DNA for the CDR3 is TGTGCCAGCTCACCACAAGGACAGGGGGCTGAAGCTTTCTTT. The encoded protein is CASSPQGQGAEAFF.

The rearrangement links TRBV20-1 to TRBJ2-1; the D is unclear. The length of the CDR3 is 11 residues. The V gene's germline CDR1 is DFQATT and CDR2 SNEGSKA (reference sequence). The CDR3: CHGVSYNEQFF. The DNA for the CDR3 is TGCCACGGAGTATCCTACAATGAGCAGTTCTTC.

In its sample, this clone was seen once. The chain recombines TRBV3-1 (or the pseudogene TRBV3-2) with TRBJ2-3; 7 bases align to TRBD2. V shed 4 bases and J 0 bases; nucleotides not matched to a gene: 10. The CDR3 spans 17 residues. From germline, CDR1 is LGHDT and CDR2 YNNKEL (reference sequence). Here the CDR3 reads CASSPWIGGTSTDTQYF. The CDR3 DNA reads TGTGCCAGCAGCCCCTGGATCGGGGGGACTAGCACAGATACGCAGTATTTT.

The chain recombines TRBV6-5 with TRBJ2-2, with D possibly matching TRBD1 (6 bases). The CDR3 length is 15 residues. Trimming removed 6 bases at V and 3 bases at J, with 14 bases between. The germline CDR1 and CDR2 sequences are MNHEY and SVGAGI. The CDR3 DNA sequence: TGTGCCAGCAGCATGGACAGATCCTACACCGGGGAGCTGTTTTTT. Its protein product is CASSMDRSYTGELFF.

The chain carries TRBV9 and TRBJ2-5; 11 bases are shared with TRBD2. The CDR3 contains 14 residues. The germline V gene has CDR1 SGDLS and CDR2 YYNGEE. The junction had 2 bases not matched to a gene; V was cut back by 4 bases and J by 3 bases. The CDR3 reads CASSYSGGEETQYF. In DNA, the CDR3 is TGTGCCAGCAGCTATAGCGGGGGGGAAGAGACCCAGTACTTC. Full variable domain (missing parts from reference TRBV9 and TRBJ2-5): DSGVTQTPKHLITATGQRVTLRCSPRSGDLSVYWYQQSLDQGLQFLIQYYNGEERAKGNILERFSAQQFPDLHSELNLSSLELGDSALYFCASSYSGGEETQYFGPGTRLLVL.

This clone showed up just a few times. V is TRBV7-9 and J is TRBJ2-2; D is unresolved. Trimming cost V 2 bases and J 4 bases, with 11 bases left between them. Germline CDR1 is SEHNR and CDR2 is FQNEAQ (reference sequence). CDR3 length: 15 amino acids. DNA for the CDR3: TGTGCCAGCAGCTTAAATAGGAAAATCACCGGGGAGCTGTTTTTT. Translating gives CASSLNRKITGELFF.

This rearrangement joins TRBV4-3 to TRBJ2-1; tentatively, D is TRBD1 (6 bases). Trimming took off 0 bases at V and 8 bases at J, with 11 bases between the two ends. This CDR3 spans 14 amino acids. Germline loops: CDR1 LGHNA, CDR2 YSLEER. The CDR3 is CASSQEFRGDEQFF. CDR3 coding DNA: TGCGCCAGCAGCCAAGAATTCAGGGGCGATGAGCAGTTCTTC.

This rearrangement joins TRBV7-2 to TRBJ2-4; D is uncertain. V gave up 2 bases and J gave up 6 bases, with 14 bases separating them. CDR3 length: 15 residues. Per the germline V gene, CDR1 is SGHTA and CDR2 is FQGNSA. The CDR3 DNA sequence: TGTGCCAGCAGCTTATATGTAAACCCAAGAAACATTCAGTACTTC. As protein: CASSLYVNPRNIQYF.

This chain links TRBV5-1 with TRBJ2-7, with D maybe TRBD2 (5 bases). CDR3 length equals 14 residues. V was trimmed by 4 bases and J by 3 bases, leaving 14 bases between them. Germline V gene data show CDR1 as SGHRS and CDR2 as YFSETQ. CDR3 nucleotide sequence: TGCGCCAGCAGCATAACGGACGGACTCTACGAGCAGTACTTC. It translates to CASSITDGLYEQYF.

This clone was seen once. The V and J genes are TRBV5-6 and TRBJ1-6; a weak D match, TRBD1 (6 bases). CDR1 is SGHDT and CDR2 is YYEEEE in the germline V gene. CDR3 length equals 15 residues. The V gene lost 8 bases and the J gene lost 3 bases, with 15 bases spanning the gap. The CDR3 reads CASTAGAFYNSPLHF. The CDR3 DNA is TGTGCCAGTACCGCGGGGGCGTTCTATAATTCACCCCTCCACTTT.

The rearrangement joins TRBV6-6 to TRBJ1-2; D may be TRBD1 (6 bases). In germline, CDR1 is MNHNY, CDR2 SVGAGI (reference sequence). The CDR3 has 15 amino acids. V was pared by 7 bases and J by 0 bases, with 15 bases between. CDR3 sequence: CASNINRESNYGYTF. CDR3 DNA sequence: TGTGCCAGCAATATAAACAGGGAGTCTAACTATGGCTACACCTTC.

This clone was seen just once. V gene TRBV6-5 combines with J gene TRBJ1-2; no clear D. The CDR3 consists of 13 residues. CDR1 is MNHEY, CDR2 SVGAGI, per germline. The V end was cut by 4 bases, the J end by 2 bases, with 8 bases between. CDR3 sequence: CASSSGLNYGYTF. CDR3 in DNA: TGTGCCAGCAGTTCTGGACTCAACTATGGCTACACCTTC.

This clone was observed a handful of times. The V gene is TRBV9, the J gene TRBJ2-7, with D tentatively TRBD1 (5 bases). CDR1 SGDLS and CDR2 YYNGEE come from the germline V gene. The CDR3 extends over 12 amino acids. Trimming left V 4 bases short and J 2 bases short, with 7 bases between. The DNA of the CDR3 is TGTGCCAGCAGCCCAGGGACCTACGAGCAGTACGTC. This sequence encodes CASSPGTYEQYV.

V gene TRBV5-1 combines with J gene TRBJ1-2; the D gene is possibly TRBD1 (6 bases). This CDR3 has 15 residues. The germline CDR1 and CDR2 sequences are SGHRS and YFSETQ. Trimming took 1 base from V and 7 from J, leaving 17 bases between them. The CDR3: CASSLNEVRGRGYTF. The DNA for the CDR3 is TGCGCCAGCAGCTTGAATGAGGTCAGGGGACGTGGCTACACCTTC.

J is TRBJ1-4 and V is TRBV6-4; no clear D gene. The CDR3 contains 19 residues. With 0 bases removed from V and 0 bases from J, the gap between germline ends came to 17 bases. Per the germline V gene, CDR1 is MRHNA and CDR2 is SNTAGT. The CDR3 coding sequence is TGTGCCAGCAGTGACTCGAATCCCCGGACCACCGCAACTAATGAAAAACTGTTTTTT. Protein sequence: CASSDSNPRTTATNEKLFF.

V usage is TRBV4-1 and J usage is TRBJ2-2; TRBD2 matches at 12 bases. CDR3 length: 16 amino acids. Per germline, CDR1 MGHRA and CDR2 YSYEKL. The V segment lost 1 base and the J segment 5 bases; nucleotides outside the gene matches: 2. The CDR3 is CASSQGLAGVTGELFF. In DNA, the CDR3 is TGCGCCAGCAGCCAAGGACTAGCGGGAGTTACCGGGGAGCTGTTTTTT.